The source of this TCR beta chain is a study of T-cell reconstitution after alpha-beta-depleted transplantation in children. The V gene lost 3 bases and the J gene lost 2 bases, with 11 bases spanning the gap. The V gene's germline CDR1 is KGHSH and CDR2 LQKENI. CDR3 length: 15 amino acids. During its preparation, the TCRbeta library received unique molecular identifiers. TCRdb re-called the PCR reads through MiXCR, storing one row per CDR3 protein. The sample holds hundreds of thousands of distinct CDR3 sequences, approximately 32% seen once. The chain employs TRBV18 and TRBJ2-1, with D possibly being TRBD1 (5 bases). The receptor comes from a human donor who donated a stem cell graft to a child with aplastic anemia. Source: PBMCs from the stem cell graft donor, taken from the stem cell graft. The DNA for the CDR3 is TGTGCCAGCTCACCTCAAGCAGGGACCTACAATGAGCAGTTCTTC. Translation gives CASSPQAGTYNEQFF.